This passage covers 21 T cell receptor beta chains from one sample sequenced in a study of blood T cell repertoires in COVID-19. Measured with immunoSEQ multiplex PCR; TCRdb has only the in-frame clones, and not every one. The sample consists of about 170,000 clones, around 84% of them appearing once. Material: peripheral blood. The receptors were sampled from a woman aged 70-85 years with COVID-19, enrolled during active disease.

Details on this clone: In the same sample, other DNA sequences code for this CDR3. V gene TRBV7-2 combines with J gene TRBJ1-1; 7 bases fit TRBD1. CDR3 length: 15 residues. Germline loops: CDR1 SGHTA, CDR2 FQGNSA. Trimming cost V 1 base and J 8 bases; bases outside gene matches: 10. CDR3 in DNA: TGTGCCAGCAGCTTAGATGCCGGGACAGCGCGCGAAGCTTTCTTT. It codes for CASSLDAGTAREAFF.

The chain uses TRBV29-1 and TRBJ1-1, with a weak D call TRBD1 (5 bases). In germline, CDR1 is SQVTM, CDR2 ANQGSEA. The V end was cut by 7 bases, the J end by 5 bases, with 17 bases between. The CDR3 spans 13 residues. The chain's CDR3 is CSGRTMGGTEAFF. The CDR3 DNA is TGCAGCGGGAGAACAATGGGGGGAACTGAAGCTTTCTTT.

The chain carries TRBV4-1 and TRBJ2-5; TRBD1 matches at 9 bases. CDR1 and CDR2 (germline): MGHRA, YSYEKL. The J segment lost 3 bases and the V segment lost 2 bases, leaving 7 bases of the junction unmatched. This CDR3 comprises 16 residues. The CDR3 nucleotides are TGCGCCAGCAGCCAATTGGGGGACAGGGCCAAAGAGACCCAGTACTTC. This gives the protein CASSQLGDRAKETQYF.

The rearrangement uses TRBV3-1 (or the pseudogene TRBV3-2) and TRBJ2-3, with a possible D match to TRBD2 (6 bases). Looked up from germline, CDR1 is LGHDT and CDR2 is YNNKEL (reference sequence). Trimming stripped 3 bases from V and 3 bases from J, with 22 bases between. The CDR3 length is 18 residues. Here the CDR3 DNA reads TGTGCCAGCAGCCACAAGGGCACTAGCTCGGGAGTAACAGATACGCAGTATTTT. Residues: CASSHKGTSSGVTDTQYF.

J is TRBJ1-5 and V is TRBV7-8, with a tentative D call TRBD1 (6 bases). Trimming removed 2 bases at V and 4 bases at J, with 9 bases between. The length of the CDR3 is 14 residues. The germline V gene encodes CDR1 SGHVS and CDR2 FQNEAQ. In nucleotides, the CDR3 is TGTGCCAGCAGCTTATCAACAGGGAATCAGCCCCAGCATTTT. This sequence encodes CASSLSTGNQPQHF.

V usage is TRBV7-2 and J usage is TRBJ2-1, with a possible D match to TRBD1 (5 bases). The length of the CDR3 is 15 residues. Germline loops: CDR1 SGHTA, CDR2 FQGNSA. The germline V and J ends were trimmed by 2 bases and 5 bases, with 13 bases remaining between them. In DNA form, the CDR3 reads TGTGCCAGCAGCTTAATGTGGGGCGGCAACAATGAGCAGTTCTTC. Residues: CASSLMWGGNNEQFF.

V usage is TRBV7-8 and J usage is TRBJ2-5, with D possibly being TRBD1 (5 bases). CDR3 length: 14 residues. V dropped 5 bases and J dropped 5 bases, with 15 bases sitting between them. Germline CDR1 SGHVS, CDR2 FQNEAQ. The CDR3 is CASSGQGSLETQYF. The CDR3 DNA sequence: TGTGCCAGCAGCGGTCAGGGATCATTGGAGACCCAGTACTTC.

This chain links TRBV3-1 (or the pseudogene TRBV3-2) with TRBJ2-5; possible D gene TRBD1, 6 bases. Trimming stripped 4 bases from V and 9 bases from J, with 18 bases between. Germline V gene sequence: CDR1 LGHDT, CDR2 YNNKEL (reference sequence). The CDR3 loop spans 14 amino acids. The CDR3 coding sequence is TGTGCCAGCAGCCCTCAGGGGTCCAATGTGGCCCAGTACTTC. Protein sequence: CASSPQGSNVAQYF.

This chain joins TRBV19 and TRBJ1-2; 7 bases fit TRBD1. With 4 bases clipped from V and 8 bases from J, the junction kept 10 bases outside the gene matches. Germline loops: CDR1 LNHDA, CDR2 SQIVND (reference sequence). This CDR3 region has 14 residues. Here the CDR3 reads CASSSPARGYGYTF. The DNA of the CDR3 is TGTGCCAGTAGTAGCCCCGCCAGGGGGTACGGCTACACCTTC.

V usage is TRBV29-1 and J usage is TRBJ1-1, with D maybe TRBD1 (5 bases). V lost 3 bases and J 6 bases, leaving 14 bases between the germline ends. Per the germline V gene, CDR1 is SQVTM and CDR2 is ANQGSEA. The CDR3 runs 13 residues. The CDR3 protein is CSVEKQRGAEAFF. For the CDR3, the DNA is TGCAGCGTTGAGAAGCAGCGGGGCGCTGAAGCTTTCTTT. The entire variable domain, with the rest obtained from reference TRBV29-1 and TRBJ1-1, is as follows: SAVISQKPSRDICQRGTSLTIQCQVDSQVTMMFWYRQQPGQSLTLIATANQGSEATYESGFVIDKFPISRPNLTFSTLTVSNMSPEDSSIYLCSVEKQRGAEAFFGQGTRLTVV.

This chain links TRBV6-5 with TRBJ2-3; 8 nucleotides line up with TRBD2. The germline gives CDR1 MNHEY, CDR2 SVGAGI. This CDR3 region has 14 residues. J gave up 6 bases and V 6 bases, and 8 bases lay outside the gene matches. The CDR3 is CASRLSGGGDTQYF. CDR3 DNA sequence: TGTGCCAGCAGACTAAGCGGGGGAGGGGATACGCAGTATTTT.

The V and J genes are TRBV6-4 and TRBJ2-5; 8 positions agree with TRBD2. Germline V gives CDR1 MRHNA, CDR2 SNTAGT. This CDR3 has 15 residues. V dropped 4 bases and J dropped 4; count of bases not matched to a gene: 8. CDR3 residues: CASSATGGPVETQYF. The DNA of the CDR3 is TGTGCCAGCAGTGCGACGGGGGGGCCGGTAGAGACCCAGTACTTC.

The chain combines TRBV3-1 (or the pseudogene TRBV3-2) with TRBJ2-3; 8 bases are a match to TRBD2. The germline V gene encodes CDR1 LGHDT and CDR2 YNNKEL (reference sequence). After removal of 0 bases from V and 5 bases from J, the junction contained 7 bases not matched to a gene. CDR3 length equals 16 residues. The CDR3 DNA reads as TGTGCCAGCAGCCAAGAAAGTACCGGGAGGGAAGATACGCAGTATTTT. It translates to CASSQESTGREDTQYF.

This rearrangement joins TRBV19 to TRBJ2-1; D is unresolved. Trimming took 0 bases from V and 4 from J, leaving 7 bases between them. Germline lookup yields CDR1 LNHDA and CDR2 SQIVND (reference sequence). The CDR3 runs 14 residues. The CDR3 DNA sequence: TGTGCCAGTAGTATAGAGGCCGTATACAATGAGCAGTTCTTC. Its protein is CASSIEAVYNEQFF.

The chain links TRBV24-1 to TRBJ2-2, with 7 nucleotides matching TRBD2. The trim removed 4 bases at V and 4 bases at J, leaving 8 bases unmatched. The germline CDR1 and CDR2 sequences are KGHDR and SFDVKD. CDR3 length: 16 amino acids. The CDR3 is CATSDPTSWGTGELFF. CDR3 coding DNA: TGTGCCACCAGTGACCCGACTAGCTGGGGCACCGGGGAGCTGTTTTTT.

V usage is TRBV10-3 and J usage is TRBJ2-2; D is unclear. Germline CDR1 reads ENHRY; CDR2 reads SYGVKD. This CDR3 has 16 amino acids. Trimming stripped 0 bases from V and 1 base from J, with 9 bases between. CDR3 sequence (DNA): TGTGCCATCAGTGAGTCGCGGCAGATGAACACCGGGGAGCTGTTTTTT. This codes for CAISESRQMNTGELFF.

In the case of this clone: Other DNA sequences of this sample code for an identical CDR3. This sequence joins TRBV6-1 and TRBJ1-5; maybe TRBD1 (5 bases). Germline values: CDR1 MNHNS, CDR2 SASEGT. CDR3 length: 15 residues. V lost 3 bases, J lost 2 bases, and 11 bases lay in between. The CDR3 protein is CASSDRQGGNQPQHF. The CDR3 bases are TGTGCCAGCAGTGATAGGCAGGGTGGCAATCAGCCCCAGCATTTT.

This clone was detected once. The chain carries TRBV7-8 and TRBJ2-7, with TRBD2 matching over 11 bases. Germline assignment: CDR1 SGHVS and CDR2 FQNEAQ. This CDR3 has 15 residues. Germline trimming cut 4 bases from V and 3 bases from J; bases unmatched to any gene: 5. CDR3 nucleotides: TGTGCCAGCAGCTCGACCGGGACTAGCGGCTACGAGCAGTACTTC. The encoded protein is CASSSTGTSGYEQYF.

J is TRBJ2-7 and V is TRBV5-1; 10 bases agree with TRBD2. CDR3 size: 14 residues. J was trimmed by 6 bases and V by 5 bases; bases with no gene match: 8. CDR1 is SGHRS and CDR2 is YFSETQ in the germline V gene. CDR3 DNA: TGCGCCAGCAGTCTCCGGCTAGCGGGAGTCGAGCAGTACTTC. Encoded protein: CASSLRLAGVEQYF. Full variable domain (missing parts from reference TRBV5-1 and TRBJ2-7): KAGVTQTPRYLIKTRGQQVTLSCSPISGHRSVSWYQQTPGQGLQFLFEYFSETQRNKGNFPGRFSGRQFSNSRSEMNVSTLELGDSALYLCASSLRLAGVEQYFGPGTRLTVT.

The chain recombines TRBV28 with TRBJ1-2, with D possibly being TRBD1 (5 bases). The germline V gene encodes CDR1 MDHEN and CDR2 SYDVKM. The CDR3 totals 11 residues. Trimming took 10 bases from V and 6 from J, leaving 12 bases between them. The CDR3 reads CATHGGDGYTF. DNA for the CDR3: TGTGCCACCCACGGAGGGGATGGCTACACCTTC.

This clone was observed a few times. V gene TRBV2 combines with J gene TRBJ2-2; D is possibly TRBD1 (7 bases). Germline CDR1 and CDR2: SNHLY and FYNNEI. This CDR3 has 15 residues. The V end was cut by 6 bases, the J end by 5 bases, with 16 bases between. This CDR3 reads CASSERTGGTGELFF. The CDR3, as DNA: TGTGCCAGCAGCGAACGGACAGGAGGGACCGGGGAGCTGTTTTTT.